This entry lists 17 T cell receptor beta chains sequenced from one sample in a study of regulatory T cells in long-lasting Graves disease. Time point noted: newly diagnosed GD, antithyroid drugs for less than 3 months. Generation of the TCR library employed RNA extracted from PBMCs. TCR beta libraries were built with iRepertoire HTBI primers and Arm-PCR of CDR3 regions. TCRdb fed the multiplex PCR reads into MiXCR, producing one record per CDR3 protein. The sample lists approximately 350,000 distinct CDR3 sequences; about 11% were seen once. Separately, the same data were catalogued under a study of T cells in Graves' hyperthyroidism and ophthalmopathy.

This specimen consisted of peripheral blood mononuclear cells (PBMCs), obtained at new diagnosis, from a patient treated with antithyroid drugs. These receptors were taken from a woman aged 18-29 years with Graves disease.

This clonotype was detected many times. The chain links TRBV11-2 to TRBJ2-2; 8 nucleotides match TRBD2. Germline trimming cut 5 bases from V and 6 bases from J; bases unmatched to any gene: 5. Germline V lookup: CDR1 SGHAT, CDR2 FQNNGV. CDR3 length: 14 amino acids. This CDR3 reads CASSLSGRPGELFF. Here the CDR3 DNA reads TGTGCCAGCAGCCTAAGCGGGAGACCCGGGGAGCTGTTTTTT.

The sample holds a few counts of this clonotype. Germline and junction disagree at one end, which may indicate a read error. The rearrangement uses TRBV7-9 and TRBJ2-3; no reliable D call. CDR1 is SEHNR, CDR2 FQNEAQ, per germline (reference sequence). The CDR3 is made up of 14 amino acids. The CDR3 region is CASILEGYTDTQYF. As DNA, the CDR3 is TGTGCCAGCATCTTAGAAGGGTACACAGATACGCAGTATTTT.

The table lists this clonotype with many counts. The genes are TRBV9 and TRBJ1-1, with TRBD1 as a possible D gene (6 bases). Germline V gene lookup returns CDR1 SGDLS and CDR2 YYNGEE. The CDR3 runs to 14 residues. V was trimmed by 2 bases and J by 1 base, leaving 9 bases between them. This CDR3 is CASSVSGQNTEAFF. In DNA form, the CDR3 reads TGTGCCAGCAGCGTCTCGGGACAGAACACTGAAGCTTTCTTT.

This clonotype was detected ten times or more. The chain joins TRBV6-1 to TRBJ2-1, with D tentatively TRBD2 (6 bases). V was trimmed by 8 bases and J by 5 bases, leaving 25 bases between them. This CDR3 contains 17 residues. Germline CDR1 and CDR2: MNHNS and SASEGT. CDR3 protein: CASGGTRRTVVDNEQFF. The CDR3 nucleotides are TGTGCCAGCGGCGGGACCCGAAGGACGGTTGTAGACAATGAGCAGTTCTTC.

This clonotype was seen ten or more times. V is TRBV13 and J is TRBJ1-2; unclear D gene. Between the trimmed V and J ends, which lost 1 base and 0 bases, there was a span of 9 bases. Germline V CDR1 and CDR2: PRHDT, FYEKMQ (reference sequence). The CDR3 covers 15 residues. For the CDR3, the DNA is TGTGCCAGCAGCTTAGAGGCAGACCCTAACTATGGCTACACCTTC. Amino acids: CASSLEADPNYGYTF. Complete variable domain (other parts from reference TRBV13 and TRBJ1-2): AAGVIQSPRHLIKEKRETATLKCYPIPRHDTVYWYQQGPGQDPQFLISFYEKMQSDKGSIPDRFSAQQFSDYHSELNMSSLELGDSALYFCASSLEADPNYGYTFGSGTRLTVV.

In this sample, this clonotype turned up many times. The CDR3 bases are TGTGCCAGCAGTTACCTGGGCTCCGGGGCGAACAATGAGCAGTTCTTC. Protein: CASSYLGSGANNEQFF. The V and J genes are TRBV6-2 or TRBV6-3 and TRBJ2-1; TRBD1 or TRBD2 may be the D gene (5 bases each). The ends were cut back, 2 bases at V and 5 bases at J, with 16 bases in the middle. Germline V CDR1 and CDR2: MNHEY, SVGEGT. The CDR3 has 16 residues.

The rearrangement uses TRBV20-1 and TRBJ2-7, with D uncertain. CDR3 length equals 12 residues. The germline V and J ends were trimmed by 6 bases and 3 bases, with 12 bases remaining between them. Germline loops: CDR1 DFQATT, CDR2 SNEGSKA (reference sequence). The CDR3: CSAPGLFYEQYF. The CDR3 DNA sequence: TGCAGTGCCCCCGGCCTTTTCTACGAGCAGTACTTC.

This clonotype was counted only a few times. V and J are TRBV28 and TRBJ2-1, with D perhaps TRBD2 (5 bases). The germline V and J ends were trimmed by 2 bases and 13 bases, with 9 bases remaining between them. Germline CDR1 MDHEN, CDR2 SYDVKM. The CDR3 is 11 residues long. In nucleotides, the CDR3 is TGTGCCAGCAGTTTAAGTAGCGTTCAGTTCTTC. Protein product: CASSLSSVQFF. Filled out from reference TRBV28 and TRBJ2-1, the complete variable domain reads DVKVTQSSRYLVKRTGEKVFLECVQDMDHENMFWYRQDPGLGLRLIYFSYDVKMKEKGDIPEGYSVSREKKERFSLILESASTNQTSMYLCASSLSSVQFFGPGTRLTVL.

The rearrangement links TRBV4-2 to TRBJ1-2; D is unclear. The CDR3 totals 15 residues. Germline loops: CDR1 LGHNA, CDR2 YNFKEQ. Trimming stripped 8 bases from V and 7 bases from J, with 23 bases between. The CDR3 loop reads CASAKTDPRILGYTF. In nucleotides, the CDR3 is TGTGCCAGCGCCAAGACGGATCCTCGCATCCTTGGCTACACCTTC.

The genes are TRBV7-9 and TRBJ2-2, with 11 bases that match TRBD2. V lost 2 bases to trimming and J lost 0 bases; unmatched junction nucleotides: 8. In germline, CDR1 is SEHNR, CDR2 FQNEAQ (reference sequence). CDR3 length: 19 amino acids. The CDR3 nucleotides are TGTGCCAGCAGCTTACCGGGACAGGGACTAGCGGCGAACACCGGGGAGCTGTTTTTT. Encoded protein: CASSLPGQGLAANTGELFF.

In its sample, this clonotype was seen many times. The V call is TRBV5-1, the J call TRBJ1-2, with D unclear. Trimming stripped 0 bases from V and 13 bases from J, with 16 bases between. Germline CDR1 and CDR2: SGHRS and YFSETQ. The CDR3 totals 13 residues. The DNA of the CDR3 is TGCGCCAGCAGCTTGGGGGGTGCTGCTTCGGTCACCTTC. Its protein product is CASSLGGAASVTF.

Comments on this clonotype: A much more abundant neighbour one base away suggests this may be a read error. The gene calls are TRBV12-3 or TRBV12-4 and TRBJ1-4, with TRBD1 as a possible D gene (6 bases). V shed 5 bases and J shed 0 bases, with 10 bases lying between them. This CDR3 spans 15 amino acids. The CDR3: CASSPGTTTNEKLFF. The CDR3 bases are TGTGCCAGCAGTCCCGGGACAACAACTAATGAAAAACTGTTTTTT.

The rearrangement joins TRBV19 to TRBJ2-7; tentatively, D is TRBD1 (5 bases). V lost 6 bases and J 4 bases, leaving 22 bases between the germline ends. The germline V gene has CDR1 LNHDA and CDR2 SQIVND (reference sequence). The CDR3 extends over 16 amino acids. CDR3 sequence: CASSLSRQMNPYEQYF. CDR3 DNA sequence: TGTGCCAGTAGCTTGAGTCGACAGATGAACCCATACGAGCAGTACTTC.

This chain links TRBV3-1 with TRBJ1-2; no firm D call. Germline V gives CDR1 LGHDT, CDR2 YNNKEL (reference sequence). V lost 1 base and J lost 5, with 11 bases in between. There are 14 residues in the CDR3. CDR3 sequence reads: CASSQVEATYGYTF. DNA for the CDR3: TGTGCCAGCAGCCAAGTTGAGGCGACGTATGGCTACACCTTC. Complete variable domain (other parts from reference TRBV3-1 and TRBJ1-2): DTAVSQTPKYLVTQMGNDKSIKCEQNLGHDTMYWYKQDSKKFLKIMFSYNNKELIINETVPNRFSPKSPDKAHLNLHINSLELGDSAVYFCASSQVEATYGYTFGSGTRLTVV.

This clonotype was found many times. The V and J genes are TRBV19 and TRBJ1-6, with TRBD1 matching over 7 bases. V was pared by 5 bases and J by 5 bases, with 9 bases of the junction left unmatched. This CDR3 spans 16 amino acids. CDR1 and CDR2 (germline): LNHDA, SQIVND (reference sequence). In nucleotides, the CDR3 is TGTGCCAGTAGTGCACTACCGGGACAGAATAATTCACCCCTCCACTTT. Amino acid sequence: CASSALPGQNNSPLHF. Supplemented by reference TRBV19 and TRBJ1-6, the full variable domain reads DGGITQSPKYLFRKEGQNVTLSCEQNLNHDAMYWYRQDPGQGLRLIYYSQIVNDFQKGDIAEGYSVSREKKESFPLTVTSAQKNPTAFYLCASSALPGQNNSPLHFGNGTRLTVT.

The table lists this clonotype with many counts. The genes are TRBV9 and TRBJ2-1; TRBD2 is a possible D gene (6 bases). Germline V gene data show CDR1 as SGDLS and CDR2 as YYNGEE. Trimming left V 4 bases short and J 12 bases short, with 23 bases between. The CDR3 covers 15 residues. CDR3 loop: CASSPRQRLEGLQFF. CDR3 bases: TGTGCCAGCAGCCCCCGGCAGCGACTAGAAGGATTGCAGTTCTTC. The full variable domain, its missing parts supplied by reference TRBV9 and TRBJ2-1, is DSGVTQTPKHLITATGQRVTLRCSPRSGDLSVYWYQQSLDQGLQFLIQYYNGEERAKGNILERFSAQQFPDLHSELNLSSLELGDSALYFCASSPRQRLEGLQFFGPGTRLTVL.

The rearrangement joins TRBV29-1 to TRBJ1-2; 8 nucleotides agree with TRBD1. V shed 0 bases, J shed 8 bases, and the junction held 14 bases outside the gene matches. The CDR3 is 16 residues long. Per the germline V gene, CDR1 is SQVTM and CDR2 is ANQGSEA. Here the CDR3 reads CSVEDLTGRGQEGYTF. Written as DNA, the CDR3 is TGCAGCGTTGAAGATTTAACTGGCAGGGGGCAGGAAGGCTACACCTTC. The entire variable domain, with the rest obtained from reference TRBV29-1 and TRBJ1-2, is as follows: SAVISQKPSRDICQRGTSLTIQCQVDSQVTMMFWYRQQPGQSLTLIATANQGSEATYESGFVIDKFPISRPNLTFSTLTVSNMSPEDSSIYLCSVEDLTGRGQEGYTFGSGTRLTVV.